The text below deals with one TCR beta chain. The antigen remains unidentified. This likely stems from a read error, as it lies one base from a far larger clone. Time point reported: newly diagnosed GD, antithyroid drugs for less than 3 months. RNA isolated from PBMCs was used to make the TCR library. Roughly 9 milliliters of peripheral blood were drawn into EDTA tubes. The data derive from a study of regulatory T cells in long-lasting Graves disease. Study-level background: Newly diagnosed Graves' patients had taken antithyroid drugs under 3 months.

In building TCR beta libraries, iRepertoire HTBI primers were used together with Arm-PCR of CDR3 regions. Via MiXCR, TCRdb re-called the multiplex PCR reads, giving one row per CDR3 protein. The sample carries 240,000 or so distinct CDR3 sequences, 20% to 25% recorded once. Findings and limits, study-wide: Whereas approximately 950 public clonotypes were shared by new patients, persistent patients shared more, at over 2,500.

There are 14 residues in the CDR3. Per the germline V gene, CDR1 is SEHNR and CDR2 is FQNEAQ (reference sequence). V was shortened by 7 bases and J by 8 bases, with 18 bases between the two germline ends. The sample was peripheral blood mononuclear cells (PBMCs), taken at new diagnosis, from a patient treated with antithyroid drugs. This clonotype originated in a female donor with Graves disease. V gene TRBV7-9 combines with J gene TRBJ2-1; maybe TRBD2 (6 bases). The CDR3 sequence is CASKGNGGGDEQFF. DNA of the CDR3: TGTGCCAGCAAGGGGAACGGGGGAGGAGATGAGCAGTTCTTC.